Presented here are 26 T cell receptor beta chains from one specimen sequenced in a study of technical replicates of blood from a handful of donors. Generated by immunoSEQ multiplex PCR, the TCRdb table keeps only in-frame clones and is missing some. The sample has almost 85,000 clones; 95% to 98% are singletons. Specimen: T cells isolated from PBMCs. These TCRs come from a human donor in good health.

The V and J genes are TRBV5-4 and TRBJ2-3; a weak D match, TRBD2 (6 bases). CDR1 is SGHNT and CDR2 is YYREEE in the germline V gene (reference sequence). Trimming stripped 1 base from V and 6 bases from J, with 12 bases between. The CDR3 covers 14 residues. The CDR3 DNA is TGTGCCAGCAGCTTGAGTGGGGGAGGCGATACGCAGTATTTT. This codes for CASSLSGGGDTQYF.

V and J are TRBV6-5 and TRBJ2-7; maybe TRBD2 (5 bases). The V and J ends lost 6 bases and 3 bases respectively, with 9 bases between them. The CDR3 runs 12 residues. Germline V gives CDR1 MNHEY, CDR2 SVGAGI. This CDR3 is CASSRGFYEQYF. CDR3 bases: TGTGCCAGCAGCCGCGGGTTCTACGAGCAGTACTTC.

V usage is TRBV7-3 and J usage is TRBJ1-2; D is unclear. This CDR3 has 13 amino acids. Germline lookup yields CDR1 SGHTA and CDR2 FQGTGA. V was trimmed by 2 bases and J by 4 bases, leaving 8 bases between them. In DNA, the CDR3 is TGTGCCAGCAGCTTAGGAGGAACCTATGGCTACACCTTC. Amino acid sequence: CASSLGGTYGYTF.

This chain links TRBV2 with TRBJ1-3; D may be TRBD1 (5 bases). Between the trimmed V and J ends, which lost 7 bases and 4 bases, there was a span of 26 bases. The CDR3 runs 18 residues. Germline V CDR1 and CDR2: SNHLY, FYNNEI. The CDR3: CASNPTVPINTLGNTIYF. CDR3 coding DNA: TGTGCCAGCAACCCGACAGTGCCGATCAATACATTAGGAAACACCATATATTTT.

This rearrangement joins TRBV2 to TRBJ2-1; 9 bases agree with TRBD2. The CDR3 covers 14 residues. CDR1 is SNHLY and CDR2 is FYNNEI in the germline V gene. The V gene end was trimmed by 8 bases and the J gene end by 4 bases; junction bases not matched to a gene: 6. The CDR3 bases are TGTGCCAGCGAAACTAGCGGGTTTTACAATGAGCAGTTCTTC. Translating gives CASETSGFYNEQFF.

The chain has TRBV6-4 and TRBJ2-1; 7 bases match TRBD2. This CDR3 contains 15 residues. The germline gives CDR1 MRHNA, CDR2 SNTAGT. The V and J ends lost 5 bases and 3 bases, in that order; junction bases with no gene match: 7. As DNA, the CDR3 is TGTGCCAGCAGTACCCGCAGCGGGGACTACAATGAGCAGTTCTTC. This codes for CASSTRSGDYNEQFF.

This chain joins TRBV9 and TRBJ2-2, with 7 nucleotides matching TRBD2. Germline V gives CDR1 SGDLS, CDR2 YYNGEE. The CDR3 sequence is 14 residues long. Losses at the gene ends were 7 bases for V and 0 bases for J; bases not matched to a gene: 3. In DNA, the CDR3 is TGTGCCAGCCGGGAGGAATCGAACACCGGGGAGCTGTTTTTT. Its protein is CASREESNTGELFF.

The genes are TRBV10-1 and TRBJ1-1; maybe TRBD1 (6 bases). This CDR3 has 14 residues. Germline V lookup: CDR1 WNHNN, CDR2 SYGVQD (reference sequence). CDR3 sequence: CASRQDPLNTEAFF. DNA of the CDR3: TGCGCTTCACGACAGGATCCGTTGAACACTGAAGCTTTCTTT.

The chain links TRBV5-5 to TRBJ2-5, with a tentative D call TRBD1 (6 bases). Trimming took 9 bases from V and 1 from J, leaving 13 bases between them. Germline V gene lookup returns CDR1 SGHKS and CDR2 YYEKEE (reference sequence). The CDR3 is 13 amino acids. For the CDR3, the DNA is TGTGCCACTTCGGGGACACCCCAAGAGACCCAGTACTTC. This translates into CATSGTPQETQYF.

CDR3: CASSPVLNEKLFF. Here the CDR3 DNA reads TGTGCCAGCAGTCCGGTTCTTAATGAAAAACTGTTTTTT. The chain recombines TRBV28 with TRBJ1-4; D unclear. The V and J ends lost 5 bases and 4 bases respectively, with 8 bases between them. Germline assignment: CDR1 MDHEN and CDR2 SYDVKM. There are 13 residues in the CDR3.

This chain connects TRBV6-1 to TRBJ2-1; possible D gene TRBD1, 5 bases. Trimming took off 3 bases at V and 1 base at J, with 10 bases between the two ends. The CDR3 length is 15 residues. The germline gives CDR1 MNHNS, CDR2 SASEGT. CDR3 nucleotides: TGTGCCAGCAGTGAGGACACTGGTTCCTACAATGAGCAGTTCTTC. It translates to CASSEDTGSYNEQFF.

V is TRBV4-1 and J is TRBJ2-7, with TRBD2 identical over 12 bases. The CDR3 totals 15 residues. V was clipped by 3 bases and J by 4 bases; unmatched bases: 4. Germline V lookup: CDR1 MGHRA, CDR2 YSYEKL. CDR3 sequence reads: CASSQTSGSLYEQYF. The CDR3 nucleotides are TGCGCCAGCAGCCAGACTAGCGGGAGCTTGTACGAGCAGTACTTC.

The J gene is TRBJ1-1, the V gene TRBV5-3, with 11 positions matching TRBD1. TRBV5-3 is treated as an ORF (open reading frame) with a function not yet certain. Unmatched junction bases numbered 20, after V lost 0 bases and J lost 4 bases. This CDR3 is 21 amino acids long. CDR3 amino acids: CARSLESEGGQGVRVSTEAFF. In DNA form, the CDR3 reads TGTGCCAGAAGCTTGGAATCCGAAGGGGGACAGGGGGTGAGAGTCAGCACTGAAGCTTTCTTT.

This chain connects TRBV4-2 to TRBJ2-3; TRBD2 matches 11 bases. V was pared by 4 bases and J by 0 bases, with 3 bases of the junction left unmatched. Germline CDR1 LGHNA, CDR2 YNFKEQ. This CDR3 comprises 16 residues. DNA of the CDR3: TGTGCCAGCAGCCCGAGACTAGCGGGGAGCACAGATACGCAGTATTTT. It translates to CASSPRLAGSTDTQYF.

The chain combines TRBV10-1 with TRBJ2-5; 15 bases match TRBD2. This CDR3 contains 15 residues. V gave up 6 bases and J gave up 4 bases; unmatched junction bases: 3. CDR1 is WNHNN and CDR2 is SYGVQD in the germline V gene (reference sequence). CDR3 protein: CASSEGLAGGETQYF. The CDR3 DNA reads TGCGCCAGCAGCGAGGGACTAGCGGGAGGAGAGACCCAGTACTTC.

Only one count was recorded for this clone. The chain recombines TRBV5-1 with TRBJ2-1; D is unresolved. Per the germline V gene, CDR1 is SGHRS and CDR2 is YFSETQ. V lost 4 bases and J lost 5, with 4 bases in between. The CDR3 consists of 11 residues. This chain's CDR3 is CASSPNNEQFF. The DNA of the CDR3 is TGCGCCAGCAGCCCTAACAATGAGCAGTTCTTC.

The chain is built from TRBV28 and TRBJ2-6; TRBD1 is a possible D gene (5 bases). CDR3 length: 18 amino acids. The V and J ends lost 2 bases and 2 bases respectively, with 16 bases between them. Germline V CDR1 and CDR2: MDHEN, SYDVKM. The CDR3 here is CASSLEDQGSTGANVLTF. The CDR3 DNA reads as TGTGCCAGCAGTTTAGAGGACCAGGGTTCGACTGGGGCCAACGTCCTGACTTTC.

The CDR3 DNA reads TGCGCCAGCAGCCGTCCGGGACAGGCAAGCTCTGGGGCCAACGTCCTGACTTTC. Translating it yields CASSRPGQASSGANVLTF. V gene TRBV4-1 combines with J gene TRBJ2-6, with 8 bases that match TRBD1. This CDR3 has 18 amino acids. Germline assignment: CDR1 MGHRA and CDR2 YSYEKL. The V segment lost 4 bases and the J segment 0 bases; nucleotides outside the gene matches: 8.

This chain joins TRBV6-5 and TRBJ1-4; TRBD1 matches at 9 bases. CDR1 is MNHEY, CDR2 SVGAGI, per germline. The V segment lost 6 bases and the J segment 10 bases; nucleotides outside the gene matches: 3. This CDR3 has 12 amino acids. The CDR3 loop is CASSRGQGKLFF. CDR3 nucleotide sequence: TGTGCCAGCAGCAGGGGACAGGGAAAACTGTTTTTT.

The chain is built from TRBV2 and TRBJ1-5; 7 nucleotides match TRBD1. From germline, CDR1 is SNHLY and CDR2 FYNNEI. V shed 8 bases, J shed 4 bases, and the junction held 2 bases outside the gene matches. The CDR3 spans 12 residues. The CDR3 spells CASRDSNQPQHF. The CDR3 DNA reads TGTGCCAGCCGGGACAGTAATCAGCCCCAGCATTTT.

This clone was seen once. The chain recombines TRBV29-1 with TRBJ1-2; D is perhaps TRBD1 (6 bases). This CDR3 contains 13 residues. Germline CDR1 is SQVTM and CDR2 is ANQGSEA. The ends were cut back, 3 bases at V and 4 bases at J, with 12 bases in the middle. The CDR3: CSVEWQGFYGYTF. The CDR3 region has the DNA TGCAGCGTTGAGTGGCAGGGGTTCTATGGCTACACCTTC.

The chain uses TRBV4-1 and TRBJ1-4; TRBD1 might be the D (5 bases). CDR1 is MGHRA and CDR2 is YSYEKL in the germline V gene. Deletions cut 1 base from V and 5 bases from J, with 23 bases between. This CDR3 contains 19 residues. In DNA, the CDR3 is TGCGCCAGCAGCCAAGTCAGGAGGGGATGGGAAGAAGAAAATGAAAAACTGTTTTTT. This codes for CASSQVRRGWEEENEKLFF.

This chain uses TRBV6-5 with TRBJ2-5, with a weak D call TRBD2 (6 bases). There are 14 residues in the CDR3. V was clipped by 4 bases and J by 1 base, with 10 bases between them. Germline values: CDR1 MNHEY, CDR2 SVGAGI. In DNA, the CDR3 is TGTGCCAGCAGTTCGGGACTCCTCCAAGAGACCCAGTACTTC. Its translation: CASSSGLLQETQYF.

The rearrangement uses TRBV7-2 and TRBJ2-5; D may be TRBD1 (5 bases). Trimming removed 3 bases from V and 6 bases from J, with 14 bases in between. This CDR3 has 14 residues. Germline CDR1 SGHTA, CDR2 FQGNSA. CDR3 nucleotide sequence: TGTGCCAGCAGCTTCGGTTGGACACACCAGACCCAGTACTTC. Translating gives CASSFGWTHQTQYF.

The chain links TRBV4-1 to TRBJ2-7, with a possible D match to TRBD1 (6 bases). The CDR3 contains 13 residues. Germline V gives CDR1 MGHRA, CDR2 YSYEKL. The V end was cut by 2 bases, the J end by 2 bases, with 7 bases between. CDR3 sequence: CASSQRQAYEQYF. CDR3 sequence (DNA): TGCGCCAGCAGCCAACGACAGGCCTACGAGCAGTACTTC.

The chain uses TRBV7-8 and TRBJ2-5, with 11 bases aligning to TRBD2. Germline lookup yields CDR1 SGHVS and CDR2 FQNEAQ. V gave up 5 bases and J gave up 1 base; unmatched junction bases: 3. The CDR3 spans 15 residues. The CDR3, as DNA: TGTGCCAGCAGCGTTAGCGGGGGGGCCCAAGAGACCCAGTACTTC. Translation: CASSVSGGAQETQYF. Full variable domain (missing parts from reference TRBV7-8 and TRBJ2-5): GAGVSQSPRYKVAKRGQDVALRCDPISGHVSLFWYQQALGQGPEFLTYFQNEAQLDKSGLPSDRFFAERPEGSVSTLKIQRTQQEDSAVYLCASSVSGGAQETQYFGPGTRLLVL.